These 17 T cell receptor beta chains share one sample of origin, sequenced in a study of cytotoxic CD8 clonotypes in ibrutinib-treated CLL. Assay: immunoSEQ multiplex PCR; the TCRdb copy retains only in-frame clones and omits some. Here the sample spans 200,000 or so clones, nearly 80% being singletons. The sample consisted of PBMCs, taken after 12 months of ibrutinib treatment. Receptors originate from a human donor with chronic lymphocytic leukemia.

In its sample, this clone was seen a few times. The chain carries TRBV4-1 and TRBJ2-7; the D is unclear. CDR1 and CDR2 from the germline V gene are MGHRA and YSYEKL. This CDR3 has 13 residues. V lost 5 bases and J 7 bases, leaving 15 bases between the germline ends. The CDR3 loop reads CASSDAAIREQYF. CDR3 sequence (DNA): TGCGCCAGCAGCGACGCAGCCATTAGAGAGCAGTACTTC.

The rearrangement joins TRBV18 to TRBJ1-3; no clear D. The CDR3 runs to 14 residues. CDR1 is KGHSH, CDR2 LQKENI, per germline. Trimming took off 3 bases at V and 7 bases at J, with 13 bases between the two ends. The CDR3 region has the DNA TGTGCCAGCTCACCGGTAGCAACGGGTAACACCATATATTTT. Translation gives CASSPVATGNTIYF.

The rearrangement uses TRBV9 and TRBJ1-1; 8 bases align to TRBD1. CDR1 is SGDLS and CDR2 is YYNGEE in the germline V gene. Trimming took 6 bases from V and 12 from J; bases not matched to a gene: 22. The CDR3 loop spans 16 amino acids. Written as DNA, the CDR3 is TGTGCCAGCAACCCCGGGTTAGGGCAGGGGGCGCGAGGGACTTTCTTT. This gives the protein CASNPGLGQGARGTFF.

The rearrangement uses TRBV4-2 and TRBJ2-7, with 8 bases aligning to TRBD2. Germline V gene data show CDR1 as LGHNA and CDR2 as YNFKEQ. The trim removed 0 bases at V and 5 bases at J, leaving 9 bases unmatched. This CDR3 is 16 amino acids long. DNA of the CDR3: TGTGCCAGCAGCCAAGATCCGAGCGGGAGTTTCAACGAGCAGTACTTC. Its protein is CASSQDPSGSFNEQYF.

The chain links TRBV6-6 to TRBJ1-1; TRBD1 matches 7 bases. The J segment lost 4 bases and the V segment lost 5 bases, leaving 7 bases of the junction unmatched. Germline V CDR1 and CDR2: MNHNY, SVGAGI (reference sequence). The CDR3 has 14 amino acids. CDR3 protein: CASSNRQGGTEAFF. Written as DNA, the CDR3 is TGTGCCAGCAGTAACCGACAGGGTGGCACTGAAGCTTTCTTT.

The chain recombines TRBV9 with TRBJ2-7, with TRBD1 identical over 10 bases. The CDR3 is 15 amino acids. Losses at the gene ends were 0 bases for V and 4 bases for J; bases not matched to a gene: 4. Per the germline V gene, CDR1 is SGDLS and CDR2 is YYNGEE. The DNA of the CDR3 is TGTGCCAGCAGCGTAGATGGGACAGGGGTATACGAGCAGTACTTC. This translates into CASSVDGTGVYEQYF.

This clone came up a few times. The CDR3: CASSYLGGNYEQYF. The DNA for the CDR3 is TGTGCCAGCAGCTACCTCGGCGGCAACTACGAGCAGTACTTC. The rearrangement uses TRBV6-5 and TRBJ2-7; D not resolved. V gave up 6 bases and J gave up 3 bases, with 15 bases separating them. The germline V gene has CDR1 MNHEY and CDR2 SVGAGI. The CDR3 has 14 amino acids.

The rearrangement links TRBV18 to TRBJ1-1; the D gene is possibly TRBD1 (6 bases). CDR1 KGHSH and CDR2 LQKENI come from the germline V gene. CDR3 length: 15 amino acids. The ends were cut back, 6 bases at V and 0 bases at J, with 14 bases in the middle. The CDR3 is CASSLRTVVNTEAFF. The CDR3 DNA sequence: TGTGCCAGCTCCCTCCGGACAGTTGTGAACACTGAAGCTTTCTTT.

The chain carries TRBV15 and TRBJ1-1; TRBD1 aligns across 9 bases. The CDR3 loop spans 17 amino acids. Per germline, CDR1 LNHNV and CDR2 YYDKDF (reference sequence). Germline trimming cut 5 bases from V and 3 bases from J; bases unmatched to any gene: 13. The CDR3 loop reads CATSSGTGLVTYTEAFF. The CDR3 nucleotides read TGTGCCACCAGCTCCGGGACAGGGTTGGTTACGTACACTGAAGCTTTCTTT.

The chain's CDR3 is CASSVQGTYEQYF. The CDR3 nucleotides read TGTGCCAGCAGTGTACAGGGGACCTACGAGCAGTACTTC. The rearrangement links TRBV6-1 to TRBJ2-7, with 7 positions matching TRBD1. The CDR3 is made up of 13 amino acids. V shed 4 bases and J 2 bases; nucleotides not matched to a gene: 2. Germline V gives CDR1 MNHNS, CDR2 SASEGT.

The CDR3 loop reads CASNRREEVYEQYF. The CDR3 nucleotides read TGTGCCAGCAACAGGCGGGAAGAGGTCTACGAGCAGTACTTC. The gene calls are TRBV6-5 and TRBJ2-7, with D tentatively TRBD2 (6 bases). The CDR3 has 14 amino acids. CDR1 MNHEY and CDR2 SVGAGI come from the germline V gene. V was clipped by 7 bases and J by 3 bases, with 16 bases between them.

The genes are TRBV12-5 and TRBJ2-1; the match to TRBD1 covers 8 bases. The trim removed 1 base at V and 4 bases at J, leaving 3 bases unmatched. The CDR3 has 15 amino acids. Germline V lookup: CDR1 LGHNT, CDR2 FRNRAP. CDR3 protein: CASGLGQGPYNEQFF. CDR3 bases: TGTGCTAGTGGTTTGGGACAGGGGCCTTACAATGAGCAGTTCTTC.

In its sample, this clone was seen many times. The V and J genes are TRBV19 and TRBJ1-1; no clear D gene. The germline V and J ends were trimmed by 5 bases and 11 bases, with 15 bases remaining between them. Germline loops: CDR1 LNHDA, CDR2 SQIVND (reference sequence). The CDR3 runs 12 residues. CDR3 region: CASSSEGVVAFF. DNA for the CDR3: TGTGCCAGTAGTTCCGAGGGCGTTGTTGCTTTCTTT.

This chain links TRBV10-2 with TRBJ2-5; 8 bases align to TRBD1. Losses at the gene ends were 8 bases for V and 2 bases for J; bases not matched to a gene: 10. Germline values: CDR1 WSHSY, CDR2 SAAADI. CDR3 length equals 15 residues. The CDR3 region has the DNA TGCGCCAGCGGGGGACAGGCCTTTGAGCAAGAGACCCAGTACTTC. Translation: CASGGQAFEQETQYF.

The genes are TRBV6-6 and TRBJ2-7; D remains ambiguous. This CDR3 region has 13 residues. Germline lookup yields CDR1 MNHNY and CDR2 SVGAGI (reference sequence). V gave up 0 bases and J gave up 9 bases, with 12 bases separating them. The CDR3 DNA reads TGTGCCAGCAGTTACTCGCCCAGCAGTTTGCAGTACTTC. Amino acids: CASSYSPSSLQYF.

This clone was picked up one time. The rearrangement joins TRBV5-1 to TRBJ2-5, with 10 bases aligning to TRBD1. CDR3 length equals 15 residues. Germline trimming cut 4 bases from V and 5 bases from J; bases unmatched to any gene: 8. Germline V gene sequence: CDR1 SGHRS, CDR2 YFSETQ. The CDR3 reads CASSEGQGWFETQYF. The CDR3 DNA is TGCGCCAGCAGCGAGGGACAGGGGTGGTTTGAGACCCAGTACTTC.

V gene TRBV27 combines with J gene TRBJ2-1, with D perhaps matching TRBD1 (6 bases). The CDR3 runs 14 residues. Trimming shortened V by 3 bases and J by 6 bases, and 12 bases separated the two germline ends. Germline CDR1 and CDR2: MNHEY and SMNVEV (reference sequence). The CDR3 is CASSFWQGRNEQFF. CDR3 DNA sequence: TGTGCCAGCAGTTTTTGGCAGGGGCGCAATGAGCAGTTCTTC.